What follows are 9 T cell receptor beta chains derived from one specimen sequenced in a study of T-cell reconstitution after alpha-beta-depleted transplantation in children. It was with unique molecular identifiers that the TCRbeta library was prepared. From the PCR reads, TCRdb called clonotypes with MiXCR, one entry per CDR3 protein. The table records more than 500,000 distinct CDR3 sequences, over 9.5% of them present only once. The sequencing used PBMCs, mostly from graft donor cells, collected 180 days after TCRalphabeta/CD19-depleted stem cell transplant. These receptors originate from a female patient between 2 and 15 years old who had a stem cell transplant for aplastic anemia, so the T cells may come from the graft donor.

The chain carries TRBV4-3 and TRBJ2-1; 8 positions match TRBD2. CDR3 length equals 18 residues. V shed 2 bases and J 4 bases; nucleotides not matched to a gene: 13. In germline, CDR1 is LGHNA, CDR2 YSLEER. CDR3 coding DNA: TGCGCCAGCAGCCAACATGGAGCCGGGACTAGGATATACAATGAGCAGTTCTTC. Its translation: CASSQHGAGTRIYNEQFF.

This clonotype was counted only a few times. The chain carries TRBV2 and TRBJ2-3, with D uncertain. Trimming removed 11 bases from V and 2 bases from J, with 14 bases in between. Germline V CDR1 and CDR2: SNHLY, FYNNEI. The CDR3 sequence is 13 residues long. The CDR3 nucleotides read TGTGCCTCCGTCATGGAATACACAGATACGCAGTATTTT. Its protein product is CASVMEYTDTQYF.

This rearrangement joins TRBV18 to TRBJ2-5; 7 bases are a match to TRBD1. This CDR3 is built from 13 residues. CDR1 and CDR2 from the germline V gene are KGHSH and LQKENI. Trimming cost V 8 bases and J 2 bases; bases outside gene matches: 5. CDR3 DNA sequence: TGTGCCAGCCTCATGGGACAGCAAGAGACCCAGTACTTC. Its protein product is CASLMGQQETQYF.

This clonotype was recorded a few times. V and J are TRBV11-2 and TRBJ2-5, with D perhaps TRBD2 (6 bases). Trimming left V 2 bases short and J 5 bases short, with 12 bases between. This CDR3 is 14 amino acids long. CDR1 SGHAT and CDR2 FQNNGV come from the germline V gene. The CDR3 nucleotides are TGTGCCAGCAGCTTAATGCGGCTAGCGGAGACCCAGTACTTC. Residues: CASSLMRLAETQYF.

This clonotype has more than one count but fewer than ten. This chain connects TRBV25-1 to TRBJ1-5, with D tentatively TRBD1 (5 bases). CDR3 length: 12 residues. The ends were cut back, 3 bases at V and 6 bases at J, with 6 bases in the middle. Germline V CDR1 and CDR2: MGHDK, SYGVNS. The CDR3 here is CASSEDTQPQHF. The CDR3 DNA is TGTGCCAGCAGTGAGGACACTCAGCCCCAGCATTTT.

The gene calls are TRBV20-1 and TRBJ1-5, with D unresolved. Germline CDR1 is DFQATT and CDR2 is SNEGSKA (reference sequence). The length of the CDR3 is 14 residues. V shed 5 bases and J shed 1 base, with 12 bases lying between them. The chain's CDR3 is CSASSTNSNQPQHF. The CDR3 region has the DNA TGCAGTGCTTCAAGCACGAACAGCAATCAGCCCCAGCATTTT.

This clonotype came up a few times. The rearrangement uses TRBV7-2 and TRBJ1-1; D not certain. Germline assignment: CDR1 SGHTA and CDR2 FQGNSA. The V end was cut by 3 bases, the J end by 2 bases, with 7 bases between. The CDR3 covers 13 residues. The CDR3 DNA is TGTGCCAGCAGCTTGCAGAGTAACACTGAAGCTTTCTTT. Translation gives CASSLQSNTEAFF.

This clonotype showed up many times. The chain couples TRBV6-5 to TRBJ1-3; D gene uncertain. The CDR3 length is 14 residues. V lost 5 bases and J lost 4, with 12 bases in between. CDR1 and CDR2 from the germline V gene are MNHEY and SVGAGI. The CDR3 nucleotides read TGTGCCAGCAGTACGCCGTCGTCCGGAAACACCATATATTTT. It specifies CASSTPSSGNTIYF.

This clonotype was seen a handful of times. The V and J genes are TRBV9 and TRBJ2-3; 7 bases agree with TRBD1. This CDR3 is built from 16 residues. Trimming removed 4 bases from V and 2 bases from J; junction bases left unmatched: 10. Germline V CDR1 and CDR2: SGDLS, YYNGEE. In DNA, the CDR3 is TGTGCCAGCAGCCCTGGGACAGAACAGATCACAGATACGCAGTATTTT. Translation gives CASSPGTEQITDTQYF.